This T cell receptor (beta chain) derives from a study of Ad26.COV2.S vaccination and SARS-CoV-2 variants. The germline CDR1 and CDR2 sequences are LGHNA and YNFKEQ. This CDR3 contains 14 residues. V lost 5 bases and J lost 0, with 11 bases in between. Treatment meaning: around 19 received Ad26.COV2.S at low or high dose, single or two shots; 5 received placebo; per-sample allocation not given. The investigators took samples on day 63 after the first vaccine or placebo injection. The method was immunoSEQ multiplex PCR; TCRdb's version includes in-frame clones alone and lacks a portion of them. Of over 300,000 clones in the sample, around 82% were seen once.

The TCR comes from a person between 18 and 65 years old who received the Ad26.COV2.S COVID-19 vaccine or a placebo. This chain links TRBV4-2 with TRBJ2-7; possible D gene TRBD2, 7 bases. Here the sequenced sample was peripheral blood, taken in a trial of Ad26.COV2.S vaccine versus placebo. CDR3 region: CASSRGRDSYEQYF. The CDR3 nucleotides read TGTGCCAGCAGCAGGGGGAGGGACTCCTACGAGCAGTACTTC.